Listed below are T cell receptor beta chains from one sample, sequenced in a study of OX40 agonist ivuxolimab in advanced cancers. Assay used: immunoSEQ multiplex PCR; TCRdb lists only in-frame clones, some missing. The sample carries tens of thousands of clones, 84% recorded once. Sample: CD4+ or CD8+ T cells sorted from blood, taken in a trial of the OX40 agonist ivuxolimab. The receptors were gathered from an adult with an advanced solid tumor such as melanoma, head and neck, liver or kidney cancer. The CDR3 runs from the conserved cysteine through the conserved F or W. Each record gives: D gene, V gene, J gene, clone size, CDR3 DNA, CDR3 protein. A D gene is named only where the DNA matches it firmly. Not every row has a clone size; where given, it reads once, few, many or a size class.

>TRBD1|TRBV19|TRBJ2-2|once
TGTGCCAGCAGGGACAGCGTGAACACCGGGGAGCTGTTTTTT
CASRDSVNTGELFF
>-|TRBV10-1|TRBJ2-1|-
TGCGCCAGCAGTGAACCCACGGGTAATGAGCAGTTCTTC
CASSEPTGNEQFF
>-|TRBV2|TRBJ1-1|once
TGTGCCAGCAACCTCAACCCGAACACTGAAGCTTTCTTT
CASNLNPNTEAFF
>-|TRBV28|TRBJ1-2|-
TGTGCCAGCAGTTTTCCCGCCTCCAAAGGGGACTATGGCTACACCTTC
CASSFPASKGDYGYTF
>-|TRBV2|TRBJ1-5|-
TGTGCCAGCAGTGAGGGCAAGAGCAATCAGCCCCAGCATTTT
CASSEGKSNQPQHF
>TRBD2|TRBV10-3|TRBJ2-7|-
TGTGCCATCAGTGAGTCACCAACTAGCGGGGGGATCTCCTACGAGCAGTACTTC
CAISESPTSGGISYEQYF
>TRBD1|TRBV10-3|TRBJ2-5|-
TGTGCCACAACCCCAGGCGCGGGACAGGGGCAAGAGACCCAGTACTTC
CATTPGAGQGQETQYF
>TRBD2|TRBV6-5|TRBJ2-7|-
TGTGCCAGCAGTTACTCGTTACTAGCGGGCTCCTACGAGCAGTACTTC
CASSYSLLAGSYEQYF
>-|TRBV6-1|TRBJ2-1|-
TGTGCCAGCAGTGAACCCAATGAGCAGTTCTTC
CASSEPNEQFF
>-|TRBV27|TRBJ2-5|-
TGTGCCAGCAGTTTTTTAGGCGGGACCCAGTACTTC
CASSFLGGTQYF
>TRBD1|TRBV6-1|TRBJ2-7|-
TGTGCCAGCAGTGGACAGGGTGGGACCTACGAGCAGTACTTC
CASSGQGGTYEQYF
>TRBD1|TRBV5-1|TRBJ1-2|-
TGCGCCAGCAGCCCGGGACAGGGTGAGGGCTACACCTTC
CASSPGQGEGYTF
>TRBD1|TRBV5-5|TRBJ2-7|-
TGTGCCAGCAGCTTGTTCCGAACGGACAGGTCCGCCTCCTACGAGCAGTACTTC
CASSLFRTDRSASYEQYF
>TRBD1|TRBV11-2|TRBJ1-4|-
TGTGCCAGCAGCCCTCTGACAGGGGGAAATGAAAAACTGTTTTTT
CASSPLTGGNEKLFF
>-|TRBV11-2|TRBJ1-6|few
TGTGCCAGCAGTCTAACCCAGTTCCGTTCACCCCTCCACTTT
CASSLTQFRSPLHF
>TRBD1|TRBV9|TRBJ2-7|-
TGTGCCAGCAGCCCAATTGGGACAGGGGGTTCCTACGAGCAGTACTTC
CASSPIGTGGSYEQYF
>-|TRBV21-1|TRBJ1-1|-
TGTGCCAGCAGCTCAGGACAGGGGCTGAACACTGAAGCTTTCTTT
CASSSGQGLNTEAFF
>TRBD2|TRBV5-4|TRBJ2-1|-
TGTGCCAGCAGCTGGAGCGGGGCTGAGCAGTTCTTC
CASSWSGAEQFF
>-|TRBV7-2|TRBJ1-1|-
TGTGCCAGCAGCTTAGTCGCTCAGCCGAACACTGAAGCTTTCTTT
CASSLVAQPNTEAFF
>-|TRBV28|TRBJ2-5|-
TGTGCCAGCAGTTTTATGGGGGGCCGGGAAGAGACCCAGTACTTC
CASSFMGGREETQYF
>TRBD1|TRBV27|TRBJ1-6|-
TGTGCCAGCAGTTTAGGGGGACAGAATTCACCCCTCCACTTT
CASSLGGQNSPLHF
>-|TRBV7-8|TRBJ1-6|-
TGTGCCAGCAGCCGAGGCATCGGTAATTCACCCCTCCACTTT
CASSRGIGNSPLHF
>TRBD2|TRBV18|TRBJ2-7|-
TGTGCCAGCTCACCCCCGGGACTAGCGGGAGGCGAGCAGTACTTC
CASSPPGLAGGEQYF
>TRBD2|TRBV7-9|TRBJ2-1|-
TGTGCCAGCAGCTCCGCTAGCGGGAGATCCTACAATGAGCAGTTCTTC
CASSSASGRSYNEQFF
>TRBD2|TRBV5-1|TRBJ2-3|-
TGCGCCAGCAGCCCCCCGGGGGGTATAGGCACAGATACGCAGTATTTT
CASSPPGGIGTDTQYF
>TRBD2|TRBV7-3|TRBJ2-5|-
TGTGCCAGCAGCCGGACTAGCATGGAGACCCAGTACTTC
CASSRTSMETQYF
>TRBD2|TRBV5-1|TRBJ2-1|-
TGCGCCAGCAGCTTTTCTAGCGGGAGTGTGGGCAATGAGCAGTTCTTC
CASSFSSGSVGNEQFF
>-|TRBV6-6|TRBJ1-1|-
TGTGCCAGCAGTTACCGGACTAACATGAACACTGAAGCTTTCTTT
CASSYRTNMNTEAFF
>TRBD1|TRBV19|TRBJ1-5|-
TGTGCCAGTAGTTACATGGACAGGGAGGGTCAGCCCCAGCATTTT
CASSYMDREGQPQHF
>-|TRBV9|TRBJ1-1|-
TGTGCCAGCAGCGTAGGGGGGGCCAGGGGAACTGAAGCTTTCTTT
CASSVGGARGTEAFF
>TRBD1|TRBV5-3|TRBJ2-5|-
TGTGCCAGAAGCTTGTCGATCTCGGGACAGGGTGAGGAGACCCAGTACTTC
CARSLSISGQGEETQYF
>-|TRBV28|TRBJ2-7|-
TGTGCCAGCAGCCGGGGACGGCTCTACGAGCAGTACTTC
CASSRGRLYEQYF
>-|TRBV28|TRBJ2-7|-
TGTGCCAGCAGCCGCACCTACGAGCAGTACTTC
CASSRTYEQYF
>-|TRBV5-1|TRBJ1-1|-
TGCGCCAGCAGCCCTTCTACGAACACTGAAGCTTTCTTT
CASSPSTNTEAFF
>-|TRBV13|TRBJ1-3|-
TGTGCCAGCAGCTTATGGGGAGCTGGAAACACCATATATTTT
CASSLWGAGNTIYF
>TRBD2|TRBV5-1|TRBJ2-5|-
TGCGCCAGCAGCATCGGGACTAGCGGGAGCTTGGAGACCCAGTACTTC
CASSIGTSGSLETQYF
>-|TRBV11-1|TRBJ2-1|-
TGTGCCAGCAGCTTAGCGCGGACCCCCGGCATTGAGCAGTTCTTC
CASSLARTPGIEQFF
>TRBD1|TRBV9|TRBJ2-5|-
TGTGCCAGCAGCGTCACGGTAGGGACAGAACAAGAGACCCAGTACTTC
CASSVTVGTEQETQYF
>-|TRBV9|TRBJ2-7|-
TGTGCCAGCAGCGTAGAGATTAAAAGGGAGGCCGGGACAGCCCGCTACGAGCAGTACTTC
CASSVEIKREAGTARYEQYF
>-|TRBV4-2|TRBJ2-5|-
TGTGCCAGCAGCTTGGAAGGAGGGCGAGAGACCCAGTACTTC
CASSLEGGRETQYF
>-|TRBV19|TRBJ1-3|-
TGTGCCAGTAGTATACGGTGGGGACGGGGAAACACCATATATTTT
CASSIRWGRGNTIYF
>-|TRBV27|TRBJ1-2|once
TGTGCCAGCAGTGGGGGACGGCTAAACTATGGCTACACCTTC
CASSGGRLNYGYTF
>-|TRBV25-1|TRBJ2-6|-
TGTGCCAGCACCACAACTGGGGTTGGCGGCTCTGGGGCCAACGTCCTGACTTTC
CASTTTGVGGSGANVLTF
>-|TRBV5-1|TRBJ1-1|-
TGCGCCAGCAGCTTGAATGGGGCTTCCATGAACACTGAAGCTTTCTTT
CASSLNGASMNTEAFF
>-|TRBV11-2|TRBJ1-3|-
TGTGCCAGCAGCTTAGCCGGGGCCGCAACTGGAAACACCATATATTTT
CASSLAGAATGNTIYF
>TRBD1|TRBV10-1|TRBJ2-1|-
TGCGCCAGCAGCGATCGAGCGGGACAGGGTATGAATGAGCAGTTCTTC
CASSDRAGQGMNEQFF
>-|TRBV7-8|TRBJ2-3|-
TGTGCCAGCAGCCGGCTCTCGGGGCCGGATACGCAGTATTTT
CASSRLSGPDTQYF